This T cell receptor beta chain was found in a study of read filtering for tumor transcriptome and immune sequencing. The overall study: Per sample, TCR-region reads ranged about 4 to 11 million by IR-seq, roughly 75 to 1,400 by RNA-seq.

This library used around 400 ng RNA and molecular barcoded adaptors spanning alpha/delta and beta/gamma chains. Each CDR3 protein is one row after TCRdb ran MiXCR on the reads. The sample includes over 45,000 distinct CDR3 sequences, about 12% of them seen just once. This clonotype showed up many times. CDR1 SGHAT and CDR2 FQNNGV come from the germline V gene. The length of the CDR3 is 12 residues. V was shortened by 6 bases and J by 6 bases, with 10 bases between the two germline ends. The sample consisted of a population of CD138-negative cells sorted from bone marrow. The genes are TRBV11-2 and TRBJ2-3; D is uncertain. The sequence was obtained from a donor at least 40 years old with multiple myeloma. The CDR3 loop reads CASRPDGDTQYF. The CDR3 nucleotides are TGTGCCAGCAGACCAGACGGGGATACGCAGTATTTT.